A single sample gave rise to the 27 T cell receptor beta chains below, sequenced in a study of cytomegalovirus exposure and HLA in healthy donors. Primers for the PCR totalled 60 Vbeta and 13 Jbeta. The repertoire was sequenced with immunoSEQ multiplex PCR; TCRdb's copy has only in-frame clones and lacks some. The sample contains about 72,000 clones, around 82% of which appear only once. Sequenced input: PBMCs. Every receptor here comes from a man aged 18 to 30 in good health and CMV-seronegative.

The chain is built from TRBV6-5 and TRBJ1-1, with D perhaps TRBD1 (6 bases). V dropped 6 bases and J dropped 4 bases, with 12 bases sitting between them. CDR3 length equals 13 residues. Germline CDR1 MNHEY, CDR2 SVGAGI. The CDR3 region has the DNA TGTGCCAGCAGGTGGGCAGGGGTCACTGAAGCTTTCTTT. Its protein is CASRWAGVTEAFF.

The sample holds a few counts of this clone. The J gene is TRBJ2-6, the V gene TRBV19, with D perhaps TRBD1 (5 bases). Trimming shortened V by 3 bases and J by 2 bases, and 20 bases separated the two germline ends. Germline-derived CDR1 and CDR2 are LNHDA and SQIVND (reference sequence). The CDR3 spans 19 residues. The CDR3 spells CASSIDSGLGQTGANVLTF. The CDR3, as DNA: TGTGCCAGTAGTATCGACTCCGGGTTGGGGCAAACTGGGGCCAACGTCCTGACTTTC.

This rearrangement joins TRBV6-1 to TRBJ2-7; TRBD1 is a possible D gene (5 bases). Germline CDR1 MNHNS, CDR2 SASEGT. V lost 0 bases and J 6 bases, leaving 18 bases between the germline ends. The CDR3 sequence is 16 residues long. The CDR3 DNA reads TGTGCCAGCAGTGAAGCTAGGGGTCTGGTCCCCGCCGAGCAGTACTTC. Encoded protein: CASSEARGLVPAEQYF.

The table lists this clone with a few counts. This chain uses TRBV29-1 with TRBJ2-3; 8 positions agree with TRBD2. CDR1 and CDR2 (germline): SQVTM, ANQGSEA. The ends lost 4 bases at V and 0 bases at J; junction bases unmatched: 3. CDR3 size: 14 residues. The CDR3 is CSVAPSGSTDTQYF. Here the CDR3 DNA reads TGCAGCGTTGCTCCTAGCGGGAGCACAGATACGCAGTATTTT.

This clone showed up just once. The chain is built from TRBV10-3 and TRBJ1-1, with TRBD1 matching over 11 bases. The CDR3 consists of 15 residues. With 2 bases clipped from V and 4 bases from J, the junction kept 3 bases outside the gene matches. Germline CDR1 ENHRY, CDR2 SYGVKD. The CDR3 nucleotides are TGTGCCATCAGTGAGACCGGGACAGGGGGCACTGAAGCTTTCTTT. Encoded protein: CAISETGTGGTEAFF.

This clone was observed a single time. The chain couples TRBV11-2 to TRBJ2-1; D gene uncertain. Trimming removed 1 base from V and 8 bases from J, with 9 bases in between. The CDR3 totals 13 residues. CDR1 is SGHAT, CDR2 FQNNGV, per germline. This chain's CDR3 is CASSLGLVHEQFF. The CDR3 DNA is TGTGCCAGCAGCTTAGGGCTCGTCCATGAGCAGTTCTTC.

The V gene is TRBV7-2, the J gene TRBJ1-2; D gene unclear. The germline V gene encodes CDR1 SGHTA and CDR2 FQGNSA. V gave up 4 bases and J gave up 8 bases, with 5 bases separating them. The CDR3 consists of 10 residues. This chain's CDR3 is CASSSQGYTF. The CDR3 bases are TGTGCCAGCAGCTCACAGGGCTACACCTTC.

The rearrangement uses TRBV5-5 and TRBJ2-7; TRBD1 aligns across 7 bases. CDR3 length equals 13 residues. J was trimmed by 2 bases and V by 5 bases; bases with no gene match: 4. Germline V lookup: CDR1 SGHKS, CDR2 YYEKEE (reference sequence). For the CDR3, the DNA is TGTGCCAGCAGTTGGGACAGAGCCTACGAGCAGTACTTC. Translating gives CASSWDRAYEQYF.

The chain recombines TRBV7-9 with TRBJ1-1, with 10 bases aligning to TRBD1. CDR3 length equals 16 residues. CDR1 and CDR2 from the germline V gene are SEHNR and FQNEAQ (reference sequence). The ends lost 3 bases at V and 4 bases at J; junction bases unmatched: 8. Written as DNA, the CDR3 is TGTGCCAGCAGCTTTCGGACAGGGGGATCCACCACTGAAGCTTTCTTT. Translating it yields CASSFRTGGSTTEAFF.

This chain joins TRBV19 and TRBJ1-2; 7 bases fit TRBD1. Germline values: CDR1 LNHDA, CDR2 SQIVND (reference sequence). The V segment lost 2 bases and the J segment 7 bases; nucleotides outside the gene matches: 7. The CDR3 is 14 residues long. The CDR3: CASSIYTGDSGYTF. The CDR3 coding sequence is TGTGCCAGTAGTATATATACAGGGGATTCTGGCTACACCTTC.

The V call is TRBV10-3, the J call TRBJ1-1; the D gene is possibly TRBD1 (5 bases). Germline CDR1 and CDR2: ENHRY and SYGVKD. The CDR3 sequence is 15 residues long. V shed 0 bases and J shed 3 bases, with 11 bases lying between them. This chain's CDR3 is CAISESGGSYTEAFF. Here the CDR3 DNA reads TGTGCCATCAGTGAGTCGGGGGGGTCGTACACTGAAGCTTTCTTT.

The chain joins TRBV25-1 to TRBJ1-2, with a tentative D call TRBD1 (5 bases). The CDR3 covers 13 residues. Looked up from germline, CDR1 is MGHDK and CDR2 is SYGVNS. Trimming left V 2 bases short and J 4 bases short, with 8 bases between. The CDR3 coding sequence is TGTGCCAGCAGTGAAGGGGGAGGCTATGGCTACACCTTC. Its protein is CASSEGGGYGYTF.

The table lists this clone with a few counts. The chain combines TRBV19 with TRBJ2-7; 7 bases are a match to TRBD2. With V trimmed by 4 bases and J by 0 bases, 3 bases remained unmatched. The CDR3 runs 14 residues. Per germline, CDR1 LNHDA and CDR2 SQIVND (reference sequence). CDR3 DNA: TGTGCCAGTAGTAGCGGGAGAACCTCCTACGAGCAGTACTTC. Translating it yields CASSSGRTSYEQYF.

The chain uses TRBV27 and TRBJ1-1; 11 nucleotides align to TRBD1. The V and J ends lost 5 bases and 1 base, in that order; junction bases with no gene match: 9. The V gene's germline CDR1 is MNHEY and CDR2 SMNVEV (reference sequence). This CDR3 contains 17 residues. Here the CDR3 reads CASSHRTGGNRNTEAFF. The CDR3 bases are TGTGCCAGCAGTCACCGGACAGGGGGCAATCGGAACACTGAAGCTTTCTTT.

The CDR3 is CASSVGGGGYTF. CDR3 nucleotide sequence: TGTGCCAGCAGCGTAGGAGGGGGTGGCTACACCTTC. The chain combines TRBV9 with TRBJ1-2; a weak D match, TRBD1 (6 bases). Germline V CDR1 and CDR2: SGDLS, YYNGEE. This CDR3 contains 12 residues. The V gene lost 0 bases and the J gene lost 7 bases, with 7 bases spanning the gap.

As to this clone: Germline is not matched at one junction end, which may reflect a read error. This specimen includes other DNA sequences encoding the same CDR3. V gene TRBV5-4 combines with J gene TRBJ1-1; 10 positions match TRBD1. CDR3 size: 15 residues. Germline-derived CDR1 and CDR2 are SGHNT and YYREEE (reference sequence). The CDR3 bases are TGCGCCAGCAGTCGCTGGACAGGGGGGAGTACTGAAGCTTTCTTT. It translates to CASSRWTGGSTEAFF.

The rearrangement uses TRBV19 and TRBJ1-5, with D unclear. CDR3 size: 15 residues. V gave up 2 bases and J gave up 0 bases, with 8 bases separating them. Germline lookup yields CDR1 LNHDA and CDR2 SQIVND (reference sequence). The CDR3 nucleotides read TGTGCCAGTAGTATATTGCAGGATAGCAATCAGCCCCAGCATTTT. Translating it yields CASSILQDSNQPQHF.

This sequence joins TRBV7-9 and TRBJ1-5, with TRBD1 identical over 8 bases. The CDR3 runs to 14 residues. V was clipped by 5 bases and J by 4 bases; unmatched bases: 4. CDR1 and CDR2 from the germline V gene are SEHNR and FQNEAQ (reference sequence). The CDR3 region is CASSQTGVNQPQHF. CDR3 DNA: TGTGCCAGCAGCCAGACAGGGGTTAATCAGCCCCAGCATTTT.

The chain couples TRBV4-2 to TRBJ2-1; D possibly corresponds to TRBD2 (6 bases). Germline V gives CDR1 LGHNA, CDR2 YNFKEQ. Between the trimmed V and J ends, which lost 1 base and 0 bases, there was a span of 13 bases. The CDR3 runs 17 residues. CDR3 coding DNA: TGTGCCAGCAGCCAAGGGCTAGCGCGAAGCTCCTACAATGAGCAGTTCTTC. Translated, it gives CASSQGLARSSYNEQFF.

Written as DNA, the CDR3 is TGTGCCAGCAGTTTAAAACGGTACGATGGCTACACCTTC. Translating it yields CASSLKRYDGYTF. V usage is TRBV28 and J usage is TRBJ1-2, with D unclear. V lost 2 bases and J 6 bases, leaving 10 bases between the germline ends. The CDR3 has 13 amino acids. The germline CDR1 and CDR2 sequences are MDHEN and SYDVKM.

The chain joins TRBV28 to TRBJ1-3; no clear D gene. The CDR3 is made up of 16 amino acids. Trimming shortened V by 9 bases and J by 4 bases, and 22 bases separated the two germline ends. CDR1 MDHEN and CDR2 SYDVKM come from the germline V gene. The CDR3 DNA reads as TGTGCCAGTCGAATGGAGGGTAGCCAAGCGGGAAACACCATATATTTT. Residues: CASRMEGSQAGNTIYF.

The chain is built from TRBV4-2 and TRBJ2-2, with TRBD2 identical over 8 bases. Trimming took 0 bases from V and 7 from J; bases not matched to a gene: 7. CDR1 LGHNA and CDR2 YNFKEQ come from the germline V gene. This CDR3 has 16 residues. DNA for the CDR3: TGTGCCAGCAGCCAAGAGGCGATCGGGAGGGTCGGGGAGCTGTTTTTT. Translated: CASSQEAIGRVGELFF.

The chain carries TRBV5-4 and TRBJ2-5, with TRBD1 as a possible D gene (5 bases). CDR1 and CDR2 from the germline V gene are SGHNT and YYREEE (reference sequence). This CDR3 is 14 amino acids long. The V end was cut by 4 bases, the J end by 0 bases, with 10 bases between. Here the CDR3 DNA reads TGTGCCAGCAGCCTCGGACATGACCAAGAGACCCAGTACTTC. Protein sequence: CASSLGHDQETQYF.

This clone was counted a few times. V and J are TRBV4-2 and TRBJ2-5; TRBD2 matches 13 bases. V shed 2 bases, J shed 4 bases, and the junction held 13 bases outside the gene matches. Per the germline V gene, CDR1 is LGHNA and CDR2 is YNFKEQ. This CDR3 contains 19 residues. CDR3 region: CASSQTPGLAGPRGETQYF. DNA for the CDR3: TGTGCCAGCAGCCAAACCCCGGGACTAGCGGGGCCGCGGGGAGAGACCCAGTACTTC.

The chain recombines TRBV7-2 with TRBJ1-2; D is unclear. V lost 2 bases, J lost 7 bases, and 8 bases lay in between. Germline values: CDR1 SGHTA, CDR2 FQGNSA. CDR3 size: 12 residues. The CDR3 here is CASSLTAIGYTF. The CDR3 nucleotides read TGTGCCAGCAGCTTAACAGCCATTGGCTACACCTTC.

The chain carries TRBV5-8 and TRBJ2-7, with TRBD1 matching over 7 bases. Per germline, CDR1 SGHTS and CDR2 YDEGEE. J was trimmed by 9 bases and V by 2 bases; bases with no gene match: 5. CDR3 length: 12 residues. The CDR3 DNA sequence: TGTGCCAGCAGCTTTGACAGGGTTTGGCAGTACTTC. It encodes CASSFDRVWQYF.

The chain's CDR3 is CAWSSGQGDGYTF. In DNA form, the CDR3 reads TGTGCCTGGAGCTCCGGACAGGGAGATGGCTACACCTTC. The chain links TRBV30 to TRBJ1-2; 8 bases align to TRBD1. The CDR3 spans 13 residues. V gave up 3 bases and J gave up 6 bases; unmatched junction bases: 6. Germline V CDR1 and CDR2: GTSNPN, SVGIG (reference sequence).